This T cell receptor (beta chain) was captured in a study of shared clonotypes between healthy human individuals. Whole-study findings and limits: All-four-donor shared clonotypes had higher generation probabilities than non-shared clonotypes did. Estimated clonotype richness was generally higher in naive than memory subsets.

At deep level, the assay was performed. Assay used: immunoSEQ multiplex PCR; TCRdb lists only in-frame clones, some missing. The sample lists roughly 2 million clones, roughly 95% occurring once. In the case of this clone: The antigen is unknown.

CDR3 length: 15 residues. Germline-derived CDR1 and CDR2 are SGHDT and YYEEEE. Trimming took off 3 bases at V and 0 bases at J, with 13 bases between the two ends. Cells designated naive CD8 were CD45RO-negative and were positively selected for CCR7, with terminally differentiated effector memory CD45RA+ cells excluded. This receptor was identified in a young man in good health. The chain joins TRBV5-6 to TRBJ2-7; a weak D match, TRBD2 (5 bases). The material sequenced was naive CD8+ T cells sorted from blood. The CDR3 DNA is TGTGCCAGCAGCTCGGACTTTGGTCCCTCCTACGAGCAGTACTTC. This encodes CASSSDFGPSYEQYF.